The source of this T cell receptor beta chain is a study of T cell repertoires in cytomegalovirus infection. Study details: Researchers turned to recently identified HLA-C-restricted CMV epitopes as well as well-studied HLA-B-restricted ones. Indications of both CMV infection and matching HLA type were provided by public TCR beta signatures.

Study-wide findings and caveats: Summed public TCR beta family frequency identified CMV carriers bearing the relevant HLA. Within the response measured ex vivo, HLA-C-restricted CMV-specific TCR beta clonotypes were dominant.

On this clonotype itself: Its antigen is not identified.

TCRdb recomputed calls from the reads with MiXCR, one row per CDR3 protein. The sample carries approximately 500,000 distinct CDR3 sequences, 30% to 40% recorded once. The clonotype originates from a human donor in good health (CMV status not recorded). Some clones in this sample may be carry-over from other donors' samples. The source material was cultured PBMCs, sampled from culture after CMV antigen stimulation.

In nucleotides, the CDR3 is TGCAGCGTTGATTCGGGAGGGCAATACACCGGGGAGCTGTTTTTT. Translating it yields CSVDSGGQYTGELFF. The J gene is TRBJ2-2, the V gene TRBV29-1; 8 bases are a match to TRBD2. Trimming at V came to 3 bases and at J to 3 bases, leaving 6 bases not matched to a gene. The germline gives CDR1 SQVTM, CDR2 ANQGSEA. This CDR3 spans 15 amino acids.